This TCR beta chain derives from a study of shared clonotypes between healthy human individuals. From germline, CDR1 is SGHRS and CDR2 YFSETQ. The CDR3 extends over 12 amino acids. Between the trimmed V and J ends, which lost 5 bases and 4 bases, there was a span of 9 bases. Assay used: immunoSEQ multiplex PCR; TCRdb lists only in-frame clones, some missing. The sample carries some 1 million clones, under 80% recorded once. This clonotype originated in a man aged 18 to 30 in good health. The sequenced sample was memory CD4+ T cells sorted from blood. The subset: CD45RA-negative fraction. This chain uses TRBV5-1 with TRBJ2-5; D gene ambiguous. CDR3: CASRVQAETQYF. The CDR3 bases are TGCGCCAGCAGAGTCCAGGCAGAGACCCAGTACTTC.